These T cell receptor beta chains were read from a single sample in a study of T cells in Graves' hyperthyroidism and ophthalmopathy. TCRdb passed the multiplex PCR reads through MiXCR, listing each CDR3 protein once. The top ten clones hold about 9% of a sample with 750,000 to 900,000 distinct CDR3 sequences, around 38% of them seen once. The specimen sequenced was blood. The receptors stem from a young man with Graves' hyperthyroidism. Both conserved end residues are part of each CDR3. The order of the fields is D gene, V gene, CDR3 length, clone size, J gene, CDR3 protein, CDR3 DNA. A D gene is named only where the DNA matches it firmly. For some rows the clone size is stated as once, few or many, or as a class when expanded; others skip it.

>NA|TRBV7-2|12|many|TRBJ1-3
CASSLNGNTIYF
TGTGCCAGCAGCTTGAATGGAAACACCATATATTTT
>NA|TRBV5-1|13|NA|TRBJ1-4
CASRLVPGEKLFF
TGCGCCAGCCGCTTGGTCCCAGGGGAAAAACTGTTTTTT
>NA|TRBV19|14|NA|TRBJ2-2
CASSIGRGTGELFF
TGTGCCAGTAGTATAGGGAGGGGAACCGGGGAGCTGTTTTTT
>NA|TRBV12-3/TRBV12-4|12|once|TRBJ1-2
CASGRIPWGYTF
TGTGCCAGCGGAAGGATTCCCTGGGGCTACACCTTC
>NA|TRBV7-6|13|many|TRBJ1-1
CASSLARWTEAFF
TGTGCCAGCAGCTTAGCAAGGTGGACTGAAGCTTTCTTT
>NA|TRBV4-1|15|few|TRBJ1-1
CASSQDRGGNTEAFF
TGCGCCAGCAGCCAAGACAGGGGTGGAAACACTGAAGCTTTCTTT
>NA|TRBV19|14|NA|TRBJ1-1
CASSIDVGNTEAFF
TGTGCCAGTAGTATAGATGTCGGTAACACTGAAGCTTTCTTT
>NA|TRBV29-1|11|NA|TRBJ2-7
CSGTDRYEQYF
TGCAGCGGGACGGACCGCTACGAGCAGTACTTC
>NA|TRBV19|13|many|TRBJ1-1
CASSDGEWTLAFF
TGTGCCAGTAGTGACGGCGAGTGGACCTTAGCTTTCTTT
>TRBD1|TRBV10-3|15|many|TRBJ1-4
CAISEAGTGSEKLFF
TGTGCCATCAGTGAGGCCGGGACAGGATCTGAAAAACTGTTTTTT
>TRBD2|TRBV20-1|13|NA|TRBJ2-7
CSAREGGVYEQYF
TGCAGTGCTAGGGAGGGAGGGGTTTACGAGCAGTACTTC
>TRBD1|TRBV7-9|16|NA|TRBJ2-2
CASSSPGGLNTGELFF
TGTGCCAGCAGCTCCCCAGGGGGCCTCAACACCGGGGAGCTGTTTTTT
>NA|TRBV7-9|13|NA|TRBJ2-7
CAPPRARYYEQYF
TGCGCCCCCCCCCGGGCCAGATATTACGAGCAGTACTTC
>TRBD1|TRBV25-1|13|NA|TRBJ1-1
CASSEGAGGVAFF
TGTGCCAGCAGTGAAGGCGCAGGGGGGGTAGCTTTCTTT
>NA|TRBV9|15|NA|TRBJ1-1
CASSPPIGANTEAFF
TGTGCCAGCTCACCACCTATCGGGGCGAACACTGAAGCTTTCTTT
>NA|TRBV7-9|15|NA|TRBJ2-5
CASSFRDGTEETQYF
TGTGCCAGCAGCTTCCGGGACGGTACCGAAGAGACCCAGTACTTC
>NA|TRBV19|14|NA|TRBJ2-7
CASSISNRPYEQYF
TGTGCCAGTAGTATATCTAACCGACCCTACGAGCAGTACTTC
>NA|TRBV7-8|15|NA|TRBJ1-5
CASSSREGVYQPQHF
TGTGCCAGCAGCTCGAGGGAGGGCGTCTATCAGCCCCAGCATTTT
>NA|TRBV12-3/TRBV12-4|14|few|TRBJ1-5
CASSFRDNNQPQHF
TGTGCCAGCAGTTTCCGGGACAACAATCAGCCCCAGCATTTT
>TRBD1|TRBV5-1|15|NA|TRBJ2-7
CACSVRTGGRYEQYF
TGCGCCTGCAGCGTCCGGACAGGTGGACGCTACGAGCAGTACTTC
>TRBD1|TRBV6-6|13|once|TRBJ1-6
CAISGTGNQPLHF
TGTGCCATCAGTGGGACAGGCAATCAGCCCCTCCACTTT
>NA|TRBV7-9|13|many|TRBJ2-7
CASSPSISYEQYF
TGTGCCAGCAGCCCTTCGATCTCCTACGAGCAGTACTTC
>TRBD1|TRBV19|14|many|TRBJ1-2
CASSSTDRVYGYTF
TGTGCCAGTAGTTCCACCGACAGGGTCTATGGCTACACCTTC
>NA|TRBV19|15|few|TRBJ1-1
CASSMDLGVNTEAFF
TGTGCCAGTAGTATGGATTTAGGGGTGAACACTGAAGCTTTCTTT
>NA|TRBV2|11|few|TRBJ2-3
CASKFSHTQYF
TGTGCCAGCAAGTTTAGCCATACGCAGTATTTT
>NA|TRBV29-1|13|NA|TRBJ1-5
CSLVAGGNQPQHF
TGCAGCTTGGTGGCAGGGGGCAATCAGCCCCAGCATTTT